This T cell receptor beta chain was sequenced for a study of cytomegalovirus exposure and HLA in healthy donors. A multiplex PCR was run with 60 Vbeta primers and 13 Jbeta primers. Only in-frame clones appear in the TCRdb table, and some are missing; sequencing was by immunoSEQ multiplex PCR. The sample yields about 160,000 clones, approximately 82% seen once. On this clone: Its antigen is still unknown.

Study findings and constraints: Later work found that TCR association rates differed between HLA loci; DRB1 had the most and HLA-C the fewest. Across donors, presence/absence analyses took sequencing depth to be roughly uniform.

These donors counted as nominally healthy when sampled, but unrecorded immune exposures were likely. V was cut by 4 bases and J by 1 base, with 7 bases left in between. This CDR3 contains 13 residues. Germline V gene sequence: CDR1 SGHVS, CDR2 FNYEAQ. The sequence was collected from a male donor in good health and CMV-seropositive. V and J are TRBV7-6 and TRBJ1-1; D is unclear. The sequencing sample was made of PBMCs. The CDR3 spells CASSSGRNTEAFF. CDR3 in DNA: TGTGCCAGCAGCTCGGGTCGGAACACTGAAGCTTTCTTT. The whole variable domain, remainder taken from reference TRBV7-6 and TRBJ1-1, is GAGVSQSPRYKVTKRGQDVALRCDPISGHVSLYWYRQALGQGPEFLTYFNYEAQQDKSGLPNDRFSAERPEGSISTLTIQRTEQRDSAMYRCASSSGRNTEAFFGQGTRLTVV.